This TCR beta chain was documented in a study of T-cell reconstitution after alpha-beta-depleted transplantation in children. Study observations and caveats: By one year post-transplant, T-cell counts and diversity largely arose from T cells that were newly produced.

Library preparation (for TCRbeta) was performed with unique molecular identifiers. Via MiXCR, TCRdb re-called the PCR reads, giving one row per CDR3 protein. The table records 280,000 or so distinct CDR3 sequences, under 14% of them present only once. The V gene's germline CDR1 is SGHVS and CDR2 FQNEAQ. V was cut by 5 bases and J by 4 bases, with 14 bases left in between. The CDR3 consists of 14 residues. This clonotype was counted at least ten times. What it binds is unknown. The sequenced sample was peripheral blood, obtained 180 days after TCRalphabeta/CD19-depleted stem cell transplant. The chain combines TRBV7-8 with TRBJ2-5, with a possible D match to TRBD2 (5 bases). The TCR sequence derives from a male patient between 2 and 15 years old who had a stem cell transplant for chronic granulomatous disease, so the T cells may come from the graft donor. The CDR3 DNA is TGTGCCAGCAGCCCGCCTGGACTGAGAGAGACCCAGTACTTC. This encodes CASSPPGLRETQYF.